This entry lists 11 T cell receptor beta chains sequenced from one sample in a study of read filtering for tumor transcriptome and immune sequencing. The library was built from 400 ng RNA with molecular barcoded adaptors for alpha/delta and beta/gamma chains. Via MiXCR, TCRdb re-called the reads, giving one row per CDR3 protein. The profile shows more than 30,000 distinct CDR3 sequences, about 13% of them singletons. Sequencing was carried out using a population of CD138-negative cells sorted from bone marrow. These TCRs come from a donor aged 40 or older with multiple myeloma.

This clonotype was seen repeatedly, ten times or more. The germline gene is not matched at one end of the junction; a read error may be the cause. The chain combines TRBV11-2 with TRBJ2-1; D is uncertain. CDR1 SGHAT and CDR2 FQNNGV come from the germline V gene. This CDR3 is built from 12 residues. In DNA form, the CDR3 reads TGTGCCAGCAGCTTCAGTACCGCGCGTTTGGTCTTC. As protein: CASSFSTARLVF.

Many counts were recorded for this clonotype. The J gene is TRBJ2-2, the V gene TRBV21-1. TRBV21-1 constitutes a pseudogene. CDR3 length: 14 amino acids. DNA for the CDR3: TGTGCCAGCAGCAAAGTGGCAGACACCGGGGAGCTGTTTTTT. Amino acids: CASSKVADTGELFF.

This clonotype was counted many times. This chain joins TRBV15 and TRBJ2-1; 13 bases fit TRBD2. The CDR3 contains 15 residues. Germline-derived CDR1 and CDR2 are LNHNV and YYDKDF (reference sequence). Losses at the gene ends were 2 bases for V and 9 bases for J; bases not matched to a gene: 4. The CDR3 reads CATSRRTSGSPEQFF. CDR3 DNA: TGTGCCACCAGCAGAAGGACTAGCGGGAGCCCTGAGCAGTTCTTC.

This clonotype appeared many times. The V gene is TRBV2, the J gene TRBJ2-3; TRBD2 matches 13 bases. Germline lookup yields CDR1 SNHLY and CDR2 FYNNEI. Unmatched junction bases numbered 6, after V lost 7 bases and J lost 5 bases. This CDR3 has 15 residues. The CDR3 coding sequence is TGTGCCAGCACCCGGACTAGCGGGAGTGTAGATACGCAGTATTTT. It yields the protein CASTRTSGSVDTQYF. Supplemented by reference TRBV2 and TRBJ2-3, the full variable domain reads EPEVTQTPSHQVTQMGQEVILRCVPISNHLYFYWYRQILGQKVEFLVSFYNNEISEKSEIFDDQFSVERPDGSNFTLKIRSTKLEDSAMYFCASTRTSGSVDTQYFGPGTRLTVL.

This clonotype was seen ten or more times. The junction and the germline gene differ at one end; a read error may be behind it. The gene calls are TRBV7-7 and TRBJ2-5; tentatively, D is TRBD2 (5 bases). CDR1 and CDR2 from the germline V gene are SSHAT and FNYEAQ (reference sequence). This CDR3 spans 15 amino acids. CDR3 region: CASSLRPLRGETQYF. The CDR3 DNA reads TGTGCTAGCAGCTTGAGGCCTCTTCGGGGAGAGACCCAGTACTTC. Drawing the rest from reference TRBV7-7 and TRBJ2-5, the complete variable domain is GAGVSQSPRYKVTKRGQDVTLRCDPISSHATLYWYQQALGQGPEFLTYFNYEAQPDKSGLPSDRFSAERPEGSISTLTIQRTEQRDSAMYRCASSLRPLRGETQYFGPGTRLLVL.

This clonotype was detected only a few times. The chain combines TRBV10-3 with TRBJ1-2, with D possibly being TRBD1 (6 bases). V was trimmed by 7 bases and J by 2 bases, leaving 11 bases between them. Germline assignment: CDR1 ENHRY and CDR2 SYGVKD. This CDR3 has 13 residues. The CDR3 sequence is CAITQGNNYGYTF. The CDR3 DNA sequence: TGTGCCATCACCCAGGGGAACAACTATGGCTACACCTTC.

This clonotype came up many times. This rearrangement joins TRBV6-2 or TRBV6-3 to TRBJ2-7; maybe TRBD1 (6 bases). Germline V gene data show CDR1 as MNHEY and CDR2 as SVGEGT. V shed 8 bases and J shed 3 bases, with 11 bases lying between them. There are 12 residues in the CDR3. The CDR3 reads CASRDTDYEQYF. The CDR3 nucleotides are TGTGCCAGCCGGGACACAGACTACGAGCAGTACTTC.

This clonotype showed up many times. The rearrangement uses TRBV6-1 and TRBJ2-5; 11 bases match TRBD2. The V gene's germline CDR1 is MNHNS and CDR2 SASEGT. V shed 8 bases and J 5 bases; nucleotides not matched to a gene: 10. CDR3 size: 15 residues. The DNA of the CDR3 is TGTGCCAGCTCAACCGAGGGACTAGCGGCCGAGACCCAGTACTTC. Translated, it gives CASSTEGLAAETQYF.

This clonotype has more than one count but fewer than ten. This chain connects TRBV10-1 to TRBJ2-4; the D is unclear. The length of the CDR3 is 16 residues. Germline V gene sequence: CDR1 WNHNN, CDR2 SYGVQD (reference sequence). Trimming shortened V by 3 bases and J by 5 bases, and 17 bases separated the two germline ends. CDR3 in amino acids: CASSDGFIESENIQYF. The CDR3 region has the DNA TGCGCCAGCAGTGACGGGTTTATAGAATCCGAAAACATTCAGTACTTC.

This clonotype was seen ten or more times. This rearrangement joins TRBV6-1 to TRBJ1-1; 7 nucleotides align to TRBD1. The junction had 7 bases not matched to a gene; V was cut back by 7 bases and J by 8 bases. This CDR3 spans 12 amino acids. Per the germline V gene, CDR1 is MNHNS and CDR2 is SASEGT. CDR3 nucleotides: TGTGCCAGCACCACCACAGGGGCGGAAGCTTTCTTT. Translated: CASTTTGAEAFF.

This clonotype was found once. This likely came from a read error, as a far larger clone is one base away. The J gene is TRBJ2-1, the V gene TRBV7-6; the D is unclear. CDR3 length: 11 amino acids. V lost 4 bases to trimming and J lost 10 bases, with 8 bases between them. The germline gives CDR1 SGHVS, CDR2 FNYEAQ. The CDR3 region is CASSSGDEQFF. CDR3 in DNA: TGTGCCAGCAGCTCGGGCGACGAGCAGTTCTTC.